Listed here are 8 T cell receptor beta chains from one sample, sequenced in a study of blood T cell repertoires in COVID-19. Sequenced by immunoSEQ multiplex PCR; TCRdb stores in-frame clones only, minus some. The sample has about 130,000 clones, roughly 80% seen once; the top ten hold under 2.5%. Specimen: peripheral blood. The receptors derive from a man aged 65-85 years with acute or convalescent COVID-19.

This chain uses TRBV19 with TRBJ1-5; D is unresolved. The CDR3 length is 14 residues. Germline assignment: CDR1 LNHDA and CDR2 SQIVND (reference sequence). Trimming cost V 4 bases and J 0 bases, with 7 bases left between them. The CDR3 sequence: CASSTYTSNQPQHF. The CDR3, as DNA: TGTGCCAGTAGTACTTACACTAGCAATCAGCCCCAGCATTTT.

The genes are TRBV18 and TRBJ2-5; 7 bases map to TRBD1. The CDR3 totals 15 residues. CDR1 KGHSH and CDR2 LQKENI come from the germline V gene. Trimming removed 1 base from V and 2 bases from J; junction bases left unmatched: 4. The CDR3 protein is CASSPRQGVQETQYF. The CDR3 nucleotides are TGTGCCAGCTCACCACGGCAGGGGGTTCAAGAGACCCAGTACTTC.

This sequence joins TRBV19 and TRBJ1-3; D not certain. The CDR3 extends over 16 amino acids. V gave up 3 bases and J gave up 0 bases, with 12 bases separating them. Germline assignment: CDR1 LNHDA and CDR2 SQIVND (reference sequence). The CDR3 nucleotides read TGTGCCAGTAGTATCATCTCAGGCCTCTCTGGAAACACCATATATTTT. This gives the protein CASSIISGLSGNTIYF.

The chain joins TRBV5-4 to TRBJ2-5; 12 bases are shared with TRBD2. J gave up 5 bases and V 4 bases, and 9 bases lay outside the gene matches. CDR1 is SGHNT, CDR2 YYREEE, per germline (reference sequence). The length of the CDR3 is 16 residues. For the CDR3, the DNA is TGTGCCAGCAGCCGTGCATCAACTAGCGGGGGGGAGACCCAGTACTTC. It encodes CASSRASTSGGETQYF.

This rearrangement joins TRBV4-1 to TRBJ1-1, with TRBD1 as a possible D gene (6 bases). CDR3 length: 15 residues. Germline V lookup: CDR1 MGHRA, CDR2 YSYEKL. V lost 4 bases and J lost 0, with 12 bases in between. CDR3 residues: CASSLLQGMNTEAFF. The DNA for the CDR3 is TGCGCCAGCAGCCTCCTACAGGGTATGAACACTGAAGCTTTCTTT.

The gene calls are TRBV7-9 and TRBJ1-2, with a tentative D call TRBD1 (5 bases). The germline V gene has CDR1 SEHNR and CDR2 FQNEAQ (reference sequence). Deletions cut 1 base from V and 4 bases from J, with 16 bases between. The CDR3 has 16 residues. The CDR3 is CASSLVVVGGTYGYTF. CDR3 nucleotides: TGTGCCAGCAGCTTAGTGGTAGTCGGAGGGACCTATGGCTACACCTTC.

The V gene is TRBV5-1, the J gene TRBJ1-1, with D unclear. V was trimmed by 2 bases and J by 4 bases, leaving 9 bases between them. CDR1 SGHRS and CDR2 YFSETQ come from the germline V gene. The CDR3 totals 13 residues. For the CDR3, the DNA is TGCGCCAGCAGCTTTACTGATTCCACTGAAGCTTTCTTT. This codes for CASSFTDSTEAFF. The full variable domain, in which reference TRBV5-1 and TRBJ1-1 provide the parts outside the CDR3, is KAGVTQTPRYLIKTRGQQVTLSCSPISGHRSVSWYQQTPGQGLQFLFEYFSETQRNKGNFPGRFSGRQFSNSRSEMNVSTLELGDSALYLCASSFTDSTEAFFGQGTRLTVV.

For the CDR3, the DNA is TGTGCCAGCAGCTTAGAATATGGACAGCAAAATCAGCCCCAGCATTTT. This translates into CASSLEYGQQNQPQHF. V gene TRBV11-2 combines with J gene TRBJ1-5; possibly TRBD1 for D (6 bases). V was pared by 0 bases and J by 4 bases, with 13 bases between. The CDR3 has 16 residues. Germline V gene lookup returns CDR1 SGHAT and CDR2 FQNNGV. The full variable domain, in which reference TRBV11-2 and TRBJ1-5 provide the parts outside the CDR3, is EAGVAQSPRYKIIEKRQSVAFWCNPISGHATLYWYQQILGQGPKLLIQFQNNGVVDDSQLPKDRFSAERLKGVDSTLKIQPAKLEDSAVYLCASSLEYGQQNQPQHFGDGTRLSIL.